The source of this T cell receptor (beta chain) is a study of cytomegalovirus exposure and HLA in healthy donors. CDR1 is SGHTA and CDR2 is FQGNSA in the germline V gene. Trimming took 2 bases from V and 7 from J, leaving 18 bases between them. CDR3 length: 16 amino acids. The PCR employed 60 Vbeta primers together with 13 Jbeta primers. Repertoires were generated with immunoSEQ multiplex PCR, while TCRdb's copy carries only in-frame clones and drops some. The data show 130,000 or so clones, 75% to 80% seen once. The chain couples TRBV7-2 to TRBJ2-4, with a possible D match to TRBD2 (7 bases). The receptor comes from a woman in her sixties or seventies in good health and CMV-seronegative. Material: PBMCs. The CDR3 DNA reads as TGTGCCAGCAGCTTAATTGGGGGGGCTACCGGGAACATTCAGTACTTC. The encoded protein is CASSLIGGATGNIQYF. The variable domain in full, with the rest retrieved from reference TRBV7-2 and TRBJ2-4, is GAGVSQSPSNKVTEKGKDVELRCDPISGHTALYWYRQSLGQGLEFLIYFQGNSAPDKSGLPSDRFSAERTGGSVSTLTIQRTQQEDSAVYLCASSLIGGATGNIQYFGAGTRLSVL.